These 27 T cell receptor beta chains were sequenced from one sample in a study of glioma-infiltrating T cells after dendritic cell vaccination (TCRdb year 2016). Library generation was performed with the immunoSEQ multiplex PCR assay. Entries here come from immuneACCESS through TCRdb and include only in-frame sequences with V and J called. Some clones fail to appear in such tables; in the studies checked, an unresolved V gene covers under half of the shortfall, and the cause of the remainder is unknown. Recorded for this sample are under 40,000 clones; roughly 90% of them occurred a single time. The top ten hold around 2.1% of the sample. The sequencing here drew on blood, taken before dendritic cell vaccination. These receptors were taken from a human donor with glioblastoma.

This chain joins TRBV6-1 and TRBJ1-2, with a weak D call TRBD1 (5 bases). The germline CDR1 and CDR2 sequences are MNHNS and SASEGT. Trimming left V 3 bases short and J 9 bases short, with 17 bases between. This CDR3 has 14 residues. The CDR3 protein is CASSEPGQGASYTF. CDR3 bases: TGTGCCAGCAGTGAGCCCGGACAAGGGGCAAGCTACACCTTC.

The chain joins TRBV6-5 to TRBJ1-2; 9 bases fit TRBD1. This CDR3 has 16 residues. Per germline, CDR1 MNHEY and CDR2 SVGAGI. With V trimmed by 0 bases and J by 8 bases, 10 bases remained unmatched. The CDR3 loop reads CASSYSPWDRERGYTF. The CDR3 DNA is TGTGCCAGCAGTTACTCGCCATGGGACAGGGAGAGGGGCTACACCTTC.

Only a few counts were recorded for this clone. This chain links TRBV7-6 with TRBJ2-5, with D possibly being TRBD2 (6 bases). V gave up 2 bases and J gave up 5 bases, with 6 bases separating them. From germline, CDR1 is SGHVS and CDR2 FNYEAQ. The CDR3 sequence is 12 residues long. CDR3 residues: CASSLSGETQYF. As DNA, the CDR3 is TGTGCCAGCAGCTTAAGCGGGGAGACCCAGTACTTC.

This chain joins TRBV4-1 and TRBJ2-7; D is uncertain. The germline CDR1 and CDR2 sequences are MGHRA and YSYEKL. V was shortened by 0 bases and J by 6 bases, with 12 bases between the two germline ends. The CDR3 contains 14 residues. This chain's CDR3 is CASSQDNTNREQYF. CDR3 DNA: TGCGCCAGCAGCCAAGATAACACAAACCGCGAGCAGTACTTC.

This rearrangement joins TRBV6-6 to TRBJ1-2; TRBD1 is a possible D gene (6 bases). The CDR3 is 13 residues long. Trimming took off 8 bases at V and 4 bases at J, with 14 bases between the two ends. Germline CDR1 and CDR2: MNHNY and SVGAGI (reference sequence). CDR3 protein: CASYPTGFYGYTF. Here the CDR3 DNA reads TGTGCCAGCTATCCGACAGGATTCTATGGCTACACCTTC.

CDR3 loop: CASSRRQGAVNTEAFF. CDR3 DNA sequence: TGTGCCAGCAGTCGACGACAGGGGGCAGTGAACACTGAAGCTTTCTTT. The V gene is TRBV27, the J gene TRBJ1-1; 10 bases match TRBD1. Germline V CDR1 and CDR2: MNHEY, SMNVEV (reference sequence). Losses at the gene ends were 5 bases for V and 0 bases for J; bases not matched to a gene: 6. CDR3 length equals 16 residues.

This chain joins TRBV10-3 and TRBJ2-2; D remains unclear. Trimming removed 3 bases at V and 3 bases at J, with 11 bases between. The CDR3 runs to 15 residues. Germline V gives CDR1 ENHRY, CDR2 SYGVKD. CDR3 nucleotides: TGTGCCATCAGTGAAAGCAAATTTTACACCGGGGAGCTGTTTTTT. Translation: CAISESKFYTGELFF.

The chain recombines TRBV23-1 with TRBJ2-1, with 8 positions matching TRBD2. TRBV23-1 is filed as an ORF, its function uncertain. V dropped 7 bases and J dropped 8; count of bases not matched to a gene: 7. The CDR3 runs 13 residues. In DNA form, the CDR3 reads TGCGCCAGCAATACCGGGGGGGCCTATGAGCAGTTCTTC. Protein product: CASNTGGAYEQFF.

This chain links TRBV15 with TRBJ1-3; no clear D gene. The ends were cut back, 3 bases at V and 6 bases at J, with 9 bases in the middle. From germline, CDR1 is LNHNV and CDR2 YYDKDF (reference sequence). CDR3 length equals 13 residues. DNA for the CDR3: TGTGCCACCAGCAGCGATAGCGCAAACACCATATATTTT. Its translation is CATSSDSANTIYF.

V and J are TRBV28 and TRBJ2-3; tentatively, D is TRBD2 (6 bases). The germline V and J ends were trimmed by 4 bases and 2 bases, with 13 bases remaining between them. Per the germline V gene, CDR1 is MDHEN and CDR2 is SYDVKM. This CDR3 spans 15 amino acids. CDR3 residues: CASSSTRDFTDTQYF. The CDR3 DNA sequence: TGTGCCAGCAGTTCCACCCGGGACTTCACAGATACGCAGTATTTT.

V gene TRBV7-2 combines with J gene TRBJ1-5; tentatively, D is TRBD1 (6 bases). V was trimmed by 5 bases and J by 4 bases, leaving 12 bases between them. CDR3 length: 14 residues. Germline CDR1 and CDR2: SGHTA and FQGNSA. The CDR3 sequence: CASSLGGLNQPQHF. The DNA for the CDR3 is TGTGCCAGCAGCCTAGGGGGACTAAATCAGCCCCAGCATTTT.

The chain carries TRBV6-5 and TRBJ1-3; D gene unclear. V lost 10 bases to trimming and J lost 4 bases, with 8 bases between them. Per germline, CDR1 MNHEY and CDR2 SVGAGI. This CDR3 has 11 amino acids. DNA of the CDR3: TGTGCCACTTTACAGGGAAACACCATATATTTT. Protein: CATLQGNTIYF.

The V and J genes are TRBV5-1 and TRBJ1-2, with 9 bases fitting TRBD1. The CDR3 runs 14 residues. With V trimmed by 1 base and J by 8 bases, 6 bases remained unmatched. Per the germline V gene, CDR1 is SGHRS and CDR2 is YFSETQ. This chain's CDR3 is CASSLTGGGEGYTF. CDR3 bases: TGCGCCAGCAGCTTGACAGGGGGCGGCGAGGGCTACACCTTC.

DNA for the CDR3: TGTGCCAGCCGAGACAGGAACCCCCGCACAGATACGCAGTATTTT. Encoded protein: CASRDRNPRTDTQYF. The chain joins TRBV19 to TRBJ2-3; a weak D match, TRBD1 (6 bases). Germline lookup yields CDR1 LNHDA and CDR2 SQIVND (reference sequence). This CDR3 contains 15 residues. The ends were cut back, 9 bases at V and 1 base at J, with 17 bases in the middle. The whole variable domain, remainder taken from reference TRBV19 and TRBJ2-3, is DGGITQSPKYLFRKEGQNVTLSCEQNLNHDAMYWYRQDPGQGLRLIYYSQIVNDFQKGDIAEGYSVSREKKESFPLTVTSAQKNPTAFYLCASRDRNPRTDTQYFGPGTRLTVL.

The chain couples TRBV4-1 to TRBJ2-5; TRBD1 matches 8 bases. Looked up from germline, CDR1 is MGHRA and CDR2 is YSYEKL. The junction had 11 bases not matched to a gene; V was cut back by 0 bases and J by 5 bases. The CDR3 consists of 17 residues. CDR3 nucleotide sequence: TGCGCCAGCAGCCAAGATCGGGCCAGGGGGCGCCGGGAGACCCAGTACTTC. It encodes CASSQDRARGRRETQYF.

The chain links TRBV7-2 to TRBJ2-3, with no clear D. The CDR3 spans 15 residues. V was trimmed by 1 base and J by 0 bases, leaving 8 bases between them. The germline V gene has CDR1 SGHTA and CDR2 FQGNSA. CDR3: CASSLDQVSTDTQYF. The CDR3, as DNA: TGTGCCAGCAGCTTAGATCAGGTTAGCACAGATACGCAGTATTTT.

The rearrangement links TRBV10-2 to TRBJ1-2; 7 bases align to TRBD1. The length of the CDR3 is 13 residues. J lost 3 bases, V lost 3 bases, and 1 base had no gene match. CDR1 is WSHSY, CDR2 SAAADI, per germline. CDR3 sequence reads: CASSDTGDYGYTF. The CDR3, as DNA: TGCGCCAGCAGTGATACAGGGGACTATGGCTACACCTTC.

This clone was seen only once. The chain uses TRBV19 and TRBJ1-4; 7 bases fit TRBD1. This CDR3 spans 15 amino acids. The trim removed 4 bases at V and 7 bases at J, leaving 9 bases unmatched. Germline V CDR1 and CDR2: LNHDA, SQIVND (reference sequence). In DNA form, the CDR3 reads TGTGCCAGTAGTACAGGGACAGCCCTTGGTGAAAAACTGTTTTTT. As protein: CASSTGTALGEKLFF.

The genes are TRBV7-2 and TRBJ2-7, with TRBD1 identical over 10 bases. Germline lookup yields CDR1 SGHTA and CDR2 FQGNSA. The CDR3 length is 16 residues. V trimming: 5 bases; J trimming: 4 bases; junction bases outside the gene matches: 11. In nucleotides, the CDR3 is TGTGCCAGCAGCCCTGACAGGGGGCGAAAGGTTTACGAGCAGTACTTC. It encodes CASSPDRGRKVYEQYF. The variable domain in full, completed from reference TRBV7-2 and TRBJ2-7, reads GAGVSQSPSNKVTEKGKDVELRCDPISGHTALYWYRQSLGQGLEFLIYFQGNSAPDKSGLPSDRFSAERTGGSVSTLTIQRTQQEDSAVYLCASSPDRGRKVYEQYFGPGTRLTVT.

The chain combines TRBV6-4 with TRBJ1-5; weak D call: TRBD1 (6 bases). Germline CDR1 reads MRHNA; CDR2 reads SNTAGT. Trimming removed 2 bases at V and 9 bases at J, with 23 bases between. The CDR3 consists of 17 residues. CDR3 coding DNA: TGTGCCAGCAGTGACCCGTCGGGCAGGGTGGCACAGGGGCCCCAGCATTTT. Protein product: CASSDPSGRVAQGPQHF.

The chain links TRBV5-1 to TRBJ2-6; perhaps TRBD2 as D (7 bases). The CDR3 has 17 residues. The germline V and J ends were trimmed by 4 bases and 0 bases, with 14 bases remaining between them. From germline, CDR1 is SGHRS and CDR2 YFSETQ. DNA for the CDR3: TGCGCCAGCAGCCCGGTGAGGGGGGGCTCTGGGGCCAACGTCCTGACTTTC. This encodes CASSPVRGGSGANVLTF.

The chain has TRBV5-4 and TRBJ2-1; D call uncertain. The germline V gene encodes CDR1 SGHNT and CDR2 YYREEE (reference sequence). The CDR3 runs to 12 residues. Trimming removed 4 bases from V and 7 bases from J, with 9 bases in between. CDR3 DNA: TGTGCCAGCAGCCCTAACCGGAATGAGCAGTTCTTC. It yields the protein CASSPNRNEQFF.

J is TRBJ1-6 and V is TRBV4-1; D gene ambiguous. The CDR3 covers 13 residues. Germline assignment: CDR1 MGHRA and CDR2 YSYEKL. Trimming took off 3 bases at V and 10 bases at J, with 10 bases between the two ends. CDR3 DNA sequence: TGCGCCAGCAGCCAGGAGCGGTTGTCACCCCTCCACTTT. This encodes CASSQERLSPLHF.

This sequence joins TRBV18 and TRBJ1-6; possibly TRBD1 for D (5 bases). Germline V gene lookup returns CDR1 KGHSH and CDR2 LQKENI. This CDR3 contains 18 residues. V lost 2 bases and J lost 6, with 20 bases in between. CDR3 in amino acids: CASSPSSVVLGGNSPLHF. In DNA form, the CDR3 reads TGTGCCAGCTCACCATCTTCTGTTGTTCTGGGGGGTAATTCACCCCTCCACTTT. Using reference TRBV18 and TRBJ1-6 for the parts outside the CDR3, the full variable domain is NAGVMQNPRHLVRRRGQEARLRCSPMKGHSHVYWYRQLPEEGLKFMVYLQKENIIDESGMPKERFSAEFPKEGPSILRIQQVVRGDSAAYFCASSPSSVVLGGNSPLHFGNGTRLTVT.

The chain is built from TRBV11-3 and TRBJ2-2, with TRBD1 as a possible D gene (6 bases). From germline, CDR1 is SGHNT and CDR2 YENEEA. V was pared by 5 bases and J by 5 bases, with 12 bases between. This CDR3 has 14 residues. CDR3 in amino acids: CASSPGTLTGELFF. DNA for the CDR3: TGTGCCAGCAGCCCCGGGACATTAACCGGGGAGCTGTTTTTT.

The chain is built from TRBV10-3 and TRBJ1-5; the match to TRBD1 covers 8 bases. Looked up from germline, CDR1 is ENHRY and CDR2 is SYGVKD. J gave up 7 bases and V 5 bases, and 25 bases lay outside the gene matches. The CDR3 totals 20 residues. CDR3 sequence reads: CAISSGASQTGANLLQPQHF. The CDR3 nucleotides are TGTGCCATCAGTAGCGGCGCGTCCCAGACAGGGGCAAATCTTCTGCAGCCCCAGCATTTT.

The rearrangement links TRBV19 to TRBJ2-2; TRBD1 matches at 11 bases. The CDR3 consists of 18 residues. Unmatched junction bases numbered 8, after V lost 1 base and J lost 4 bases. CDR1 is LNHDA and CDR2 is SQIVND in the germline V gene (reference sequence). The CDR3 nucleotides are TGTGCCAGTAGTATAGGTCCGGGACAGGGGGTAGTCACCGGGGAGCTGTTTTTT. Amino acid sequence: CASSIGPGQGVVTGELFF. The full variable domain, its missing parts supplied by reference TRBV19 and TRBJ2-2, is DGGITQSPKYLFRKEGQNVTLSCEQNLNHDAMYWYRQDPGQGLRLIYYSQIVNDFQKGDIAEGYSVSREKKESFPLTVTSAQKNPTAFYLCASSIGPGQGVVTGELFFGEGSRLTVL.